Shown below are 31 T cell receptor beta chains from a single sample sequenced in a study of technical replicates of blood from a few donors. Assay used: immunoSEQ multiplex PCR; TCRdb lists only in-frame clones, some missing. The data contain tens of thousands of clones, roughly 90% of them singletons. The sample taken for sequencing was T cells isolated from PBMCs. These receptors came from a human donor in good health.

The V call is TRBV6-6, the J call TRBJ2-3; 7 bases align to TRBD1. The CDR3 totals 15 residues. CDR1 is MNHNY and CDR2 is SVGAGI in the germline V gene (reference sequence). Losses at the gene ends were 4 bases for V and 4 bases for J; bases not matched to a gene: 8. The CDR3 DNA sequence: TGTGCCAGCAGTTGGGGTGACAGGGATGCAGATACGCAGTATTTT. Amino acids: CASSWGDRDADTQYF.

The table lists this clone with a count of one. The rearrangement uses TRBV7-9 and TRBJ2-7; unclear D gene. V was pared by 5 bases and J by 5 bases, with 13 bases between. The CDR3 contains 13 residues. Germline CDR1 is SEHNR and CDR2 is FQNEAQ (reference sequence). The CDR3: CASSPIPIHEQYF. CDR3 DNA sequence: TGTGCCAGCAGCCCCATTCCTATCCACGAGCAGTACTTC.

The V call is TRBV29-1, the J call TRBJ1-2, with a tentative D call TRBD1 (5 bases). Trimming pared 7 bases from V and 2 bases from J, leaving 23 bases between. The CDR3 contains 16 residues. Germline assignment: CDR1 SQVTM and CDR2 ANQGSEA. The CDR3 protein is CSASFYRRDGNYGYTF. CDR3 bases: TGCAGCGCAAGTTTTTATCGGAGGGACGGGAACTATGGCTACACCTTC.

The chain is built from TRBV6-5 and TRBJ1-1; D not certain. Trimming left V 6 bases short and J 6 bases short, with 14 bases between. The CDR3 length is 13 residues. CDR1 is MNHEY, CDR2 SVGAGI, per germline. The CDR3 region is CASRANRLSEAFF. The CDR3 DNA follows: TGTGCCAGCAGAGCAAACAGACTATCTGAAGCTTTCTTT.

The chain recombines TRBV7-9 with TRBJ2-7; 7 positions match TRBD2. J lost 4 bases, V lost 2 bases, and 8 bases had no gene match. CDR3 length equals 15 residues. Germline CDR1 is SEHNR and CDR2 is FQNEAQ (reference sequence). The CDR3 coding sequence is TGTGCCAGCAGCTTAACCCCCCTAGCGGTTTACGAGCAGTACTTC. This translates into CASSLTPLAVYEQYF.

The V gene is TRBV7-2, the J gene TRBJ1-1; D gene uncertain. Trimming shortened V by 3 bases and J by 11 bases, and 10 bases separated the two germline ends. This CDR3 has 11 residues. From germline, CDR1 is SGHTA and CDR2 FQGNSA. The CDR3 DNA sequence: TGTGCCAGCAGCTTGAGGGTGGCCGCTTTCTTT. This translates into CASSLRVAAFF. Complete variable domain (other parts from reference TRBV7-2 and TRBJ1-1): GAGVSQSPSNKVTEKGKDVELRCDPISGHTALYWYRQSLGQGLEFLIYFQGNSAPDKSGLPSDRFSAERTGGSVSTLTIQRTQQEDSAVYLCASSLRVAAFFGQGTRLTVV.

This chain connects TRBV18 to TRBJ1-5, with unresolved D. CDR3 size: 16 residues. V lost 2 bases to trimming and J lost 5 bases, with 16 bases between them. CDR1 is KGHSH and CDR2 is LQKENI in the germline V gene. The CDR3, as DNA: TGTGCCAGCTCACCAGAAGATATGTCGAGGTATCAGCCCCAGCATTTT. Translating gives CASSPEDMSRYQPQHF.

The genes are TRBV11-2 and TRBJ2-7; D not resolved. The CDR3 consists of 15 residues. Germline V gene data show CDR1 as SGHAT and CDR2 as FQNNGV. Trimming took off 5 bases at V and 4 bases at J, with 18 bases between the two ends. In DNA form, the CDR3 reads TGTGCCAGCAGCCGAGAATCATTCGTAGAATACGAGCAGTACTTC. Protein sequence: CASSRESFVEYEQYF.

The chain employs TRBV6-1 and TRBJ2-3, with 8 bases matching TRBD1. CDR3 length: 15 residues. Per the germline V gene, CDR1 is MNHNS and CDR2 is SASEGT. V was clipped by 4 bases and J by 5 bases; unmatched bases: 8. CDR3 region: CASSGWTGRVDTQYF. CDR3 nucleotides: TGTGCCAGCAGTGGATGGACAGGGCGGGTAGATACGCAGTATTTT.

The V gene is TRBV6-5, the J gene TRBJ1-2, with 8 bases lining up with TRBD1. Germline trimming cut 6 bases from V and 4 bases from J; bases unmatched to any gene: 7. Germline V gene sequence: CDR1 MNHEY, CDR2 SVGAGI. The CDR3 sequence is 14 residues long. CDR3 loop: CASSPGQAGYGYTF. CDR3 nucleotide sequence: TGTGCCAGCAGCCCGGGACAGGCGGGCTATGGCTACACCTTC.

The gene calls are TRBV25-1 and TRBJ2-7; TRBD1 might be the D (7 bases). The germline gives CDR1 MGHDK, CDR2 SYGVNS. V dropped 6 bases and J dropped 0 bases, with 12 bases sitting between them. The length of the CDR3 is 14 residues. In nucleotides, the CDR3 is TGTGCCAGCAGCAACAGGGGACTCTCCTACGAGCAGTACTTC. Protein sequence: CASSNRGLSYEQYF.

The J gene is TRBJ2-2, the V gene TRBV10-3, with a possible D match to TRBD1 (7 bases). This CDR3 is 17 amino acids long. V lost 4 bases, J lost 0 bases, and 15 bases lay in between. Per germline, CDR1 ENHRY and CDR2 SYGVKD. For the CDR3, the DNA is TGTGCCATCAGTGTGGAGGGGGCGATCTCGAACACCGGGGAGCTGTTTTTT. This gives the protein CAISVEGAISNTGELFF.

A single count supports this clone. The chain employs TRBV10-3 and TRBJ2-7; 13 bases match TRBD2. Losses at the gene ends were 10 bases for V and 2 bases for J; bases not matched to a gene: 5. The germline V gene encodes CDR1 ENHRY and CDR2 SYGVKD. This CDR3 spans 14 amino acids. Written as DNA, the CDR3 is TGTGCCACCAGCGGGACTAGCGGGACCTACGAGCAGTACTTC. This translates into CATSGTSGTYEQYF.

This clone was observed once. This chain links TRBV29-1 with TRBJ2-5; 8 bases agree with TRBD2. The CDR3 spans 17 residues. Germline values: CDR1 SQVTM, CDR2 ANQGSEA. The ends lost 4 bases at V and 5 bases at J; junction bases unmatched: 18. This CDR3 reads CSVVSLKREGLRETQYF. The CDR3 DNA sequence: TGCAGCGTTGTATCGTTGAAACGGGAGGGCCTTAGGGAGACCCAGTACTTC.

This chain connects TRBV7-6 to TRBJ2-3; D perhaps matches TRBD1 (6 bases). The CDR3 contains 13 residues. Germline CDR1 and CDR2: SGHVS and FNYEAQ. V shed 6 bases and J shed 0 bases, with 7 bases lying between them. The DNA of the CDR3 is TGTGCCAGCAGAGACAGGAGCACAGATACGCAGTATTTT. Its translation is CASRDRSTDTQYF.

The rearrangement links TRBV4-1 to TRBJ1-2, with a tentative D call TRBD1 (5 bases). The germline V gene encodes CDR1 MGHRA and CDR2 YSYEKL. V was pared by 0 bases and J by 7 bases, with 12 bases between. CDR3 length: 14 residues. The chain's CDR3 is CASSQEARVTGYTF. CDR3 sequence (DNA): TGCGCCAGCAGCCAAGAAGCCAGGGTAACTGGCTACACCTTC.

This sequence joins TRBV2 and TRBJ2-7; maybe TRBD2 (6 bases). CDR3 length: 13 residues. Germline V gene sequence: CDR1 SNHLY, CDR2 FYNNEI. Trimming took 6 bases from V and 0 from J, leaving 9 bases between them. CDR3 nucleotide sequence: TGTGCCAGCAGAGGGACTTCCTCCTACGAGCAGTACTTC. Its protein is CASRGTSSYEQYF.

The J gene is TRBJ1-4, the V gene TRBV2; D uncertain. The germline V gene has CDR1 SNHLY and CDR2 FYNNEI. V was shortened by 3 bases and J by 4 bases, with 9 bases between the two germline ends. The CDR3 contains 14 residues. The CDR3 loop is CASSENRNNEKLFF. The CDR3 bases are TGTGCCAGCAGTGAGAACAGAAATAATGAAAAACTGTTTTTT.

The rearrangement uses TRBV15 and TRBJ1-2, with D tentatively TRBD1 (6 bases). In germline, CDR1 is LNHNV, CDR2 YYDKDF (reference sequence). The germline V and J ends were trimmed by 1 base and 13 bases, with 16 bases remaining between them. This CDR3 is built from 13 residues. The CDR3 sequence is CATSRASQGRCTF. DNA of the CDR3: TGTGCCACCAGCAGAGCTTCACAGGGACGGTGCACCTTC.

V usage is TRBV28 and J usage is TRBJ1-4; 7 positions match TRBD1. Germline lookup yields CDR1 MDHEN and CDR2 SYDVKM. J was trimmed by 4 bases and V by 4 bases; bases with no gene match: 6. There are 15 residues in the CDR3. The CDR3 nucleotides are TGTGCCAGCAGTTCCCCGGGACAGAATAATGAAAAACTGTTTTTT. Its translation: CASSSPGQNNEKLFF.

This chain links TRBV6-5 with TRBJ2-2; D gene uncertain. CDR1 is MNHEY, CDR2 SVGAGI, per germline. Trimming shortened V by 5 bases and J by 0 bases, and 4 bases separated the two germline ends. CDR3 length: 13 amino acids. As DNA, the CDR3 is TGTGCCAGCAGTCCTCCGAACACCGGGGAGCTGTTTTTT. Its protein product is CASSPPNTGELFF.

The V and J genes are TRBV27 and TRBJ1-4; no definite D call. CDR3 size: 14 residues. The germline gives CDR1 MNHEY, CDR2 SMNVEV (reference sequence). V lost 5 bases to trimming and J lost 7 bases, with 14 bases between them. The CDR3: CASSGGDLGEKLFF. In DNA form, the CDR3 reads TGTGCCAGCAGTGGCGGGGATCTTGGTGAAAAACTGTTTTTT.

This chain uses TRBV28 with TRBJ2-3; maybe TRBD2 (6 bases). Germline V gene sequence: CDR1 MDHEN, CDR2 SYDVKM. The CDR3 totals 15 residues. Trimming shortened V by 3 bases and J by 0 bases, and 10 bases separated the two germline ends. The CDR3 coding sequence is TGTGCCAGCAGTTTGGGCGGGATCAGCACAGATACGCAGTATTTT. This translates into CASSLGGISTDTQYF.

The V and J genes are TRBV18 and TRBJ2-1; 8 bases match TRBD2. CDR1 and CDR2 (germline): KGHSH, LQKENI. This CDR3 region has 18 residues. With 6 bases clipped from V and 3 bases from J, the junction kept 16 bases outside the gene matches. CDR3 in DNA: TGTGCCAGCTCCCGCCGTGATTTTAGCGGGGAAGACTACAATGAGCAGTTCTTC. Residues: CASSRRDFSGEDYNEQFF.

The chain links TRBV5-6 to TRBJ2-7; weak D call: TRBD1 (5 bases). The germline V and J ends were trimmed by 1 base and 4 bases, with 6 bases remaining between them. Germline-derived CDR1 and CDR2 are SGHDT and YYEEEE. CDR3 length: 12 residues. For the CDR3, the DNA is TGTGCCAGCAGCTTGCCAGGGTACGAGCAGTACTTC. Translating gives CASSLPGYEQYF.

The V and J genes are TRBV13 and TRBJ1-4; TRBD1 agrees at 9 bases. Germline trimming cut 5 bases from V and 6 bases from J; bases unmatched to any gene: 7. Looked up from germline, CDR1 is PRHDT and CDR2 is FYEKMQ (reference sequence). The CDR3 totals 15 residues. Written as DNA, the CDR3 is TGTGCCAGCAGCCCTCGACAGGGGGAATATGAAAAACTGTTTTTT. It translates to CASSPRQGEYEKLFF.

The table lists this clone with a count of one. The rearrangement links TRBV7-3 to TRBJ2-7; TRBD2 might be the D (6 bases). CDR3 length: 13 residues. The germline CDR1 and CDR2 sequences are SGHTA and FQGTGA. V was shortened by 2 bases and J by 6 bases, with 11 bases between the two germline ends. In DNA form, the CDR3 reads TGTGCCAGCAGCTTAGGGCAGGGAGGCGAGCAGTACTTC. It is translated as CASSLGQGGEQYF.

This clone was found once. The gene calls are TRBV5-4 and TRBJ1-5; D remains ambiguous. The CDR3 extends over 15 amino acids. The germline V gene encodes CDR1 SGHNT and CDR2 YYREEE (reference sequence). V gave up 1 base and J gave up 5 bases, with 13 bases separating them. The CDR3 DNA follows: TGTGCCAGCAGCTTGATGGGTTCTCAGGATCAGCCCCAGCATTTT. Translated: CASSLMGSQDQPQHF.

The chain links TRBV5-4 to TRBJ2-7, with D tentatively TRBD2 (5 bases). Germline values: CDR1 SGHNT, CDR2 YYREEE (reference sequence). The germline V and J ends were trimmed by 0 bases and 2 bases, with 9 bases remaining between them. This CDR3 has 14 residues. CDR3 bases: TGTGCCAGCAGCTTGGGGAGCGGAACCTACGAGCAGTACTTC. Its translation is CASSLGSGTYEQYF.

J is TRBJ2-7 and V is TRBV11-2, with 7 positions matching TRBD1. In germline, CDR1 is SGHAT, CDR2 FQNNGV. V lost 1 base and J lost 9; bases outside the gene matches: 12. The CDR3 length is 15 residues. CDR3 in amino acids: CASSLGQGSGKGQYF. The CDR3 bases are TGTGCCAGCAGCTTAGGACAGGGAAGTGGAAAGGGGCAGTACTTC.

The genes are TRBV11-3 and TRBJ2-1, with D uncertain. Trimming took off 3 bases at V and 8 bases at J, with 5 bases between the two ends. Germline loops: CDR1 SGHNT, CDR2 YENEEA. The CDR3 is 11 amino acids. The CDR3 DNA is TGTGCCAGCAGCTTCGGAGATGAGCAGTTCTTC. It specifies CASSFGDEQFF.